One sample yielded the 27 T cell receptor beta chains listed below, sequenced in a study of identical twins. TCRdb reprocessed the 5' RACE reads via MiXCR and lists one record per CDR3 protein. This sample carries roughly 690,000 distinct CDR3 sequences, about 20% of them seen once, and the ten largest clones take more than 4%. This sample also belongs to another study, concerning T cells expressing NK-cell markers.

Sample: PBMCs. The receptors here all came from a woman under 30 in good health.

A few counts support this clonotype. A read error may account for a junction end that differs from germline. The chain links TRBV7-9 to TRBJ2-5; 7 bases agree with TRBD2. Germline CDR1 and CDR2: SEHNR and FQNEAQ (reference sequence). The CDR3 consists of 12 residues. CDR3 coding DNA: TGCGCCAGCTCGCGGGGGTCAGAGACCCAGTACTTC. Translated, it gives CASSRGSETQYF.

This clonotype was detected only a few times. The genes are TRBV7-8 and TRBJ2-1; TRBD2 matches 11 bases. The V segment lost 1 base and the J segment 7 bases; nucleotides outside the gene matches: 3. This CDR3 has 15 amino acids. The germline V gene has CDR1 SGHVS and CDR2 FQNEAQ. CDR3 sequence reads: CASSLVSGRGNEQFF. CDR3 coding DNA: TGTGCCAGCAGCTTAGTTAGCGGGAGGGGGAATGAGCAGTTCTTC.

This clonotype was counted a few times. CDR3 region: CSARRQRNEKLFF. Here the CDR3 DNA reads TGCAGTGCTAGAAGGCAGAGGAATGAAAAACTGTTTTTT. This chain joins TRBV20-1 and TRBJ1-4; D gene uncertain. The V end lost 2 bases, the J end lost 5 bases, and 9 bases lay between the germline ends. There are 13 residues in the CDR3. Germline CDR1 is DFQATT and CDR2 is SNEGSKA (reference sequence).

The genes are TRBV5-1 and TRBJ1-1, with D tentatively TRBD1 (5 bases). Between the trimmed V and J ends, which lost 7 bases and 2 bases, there was a span of 18 bases. CDR1 is SGHRS and CDR2 is YFSETQ in the germline V gene. The CDR3 contains 15 residues. CDR3 nucleotide sequence: TGCGCCAGCCTCAGGGTCCCAGGGCTCAACACTGAAGCTTTCTTT. This encodes CASLRVPGLNTEAFF.

This clonotype turned up a few times. This chain links TRBV28 with TRBJ1-1; D remains unclear. The CDR3 consists of 12 residues. CDR1 and CDR2 from the germline V gene are MDHEN and SYDVKM. The V and J ends lost 6 bases and 6 bases respectively, with 11 bases between them. This chain's CDR3 is CASRRAEAEAFF. The CDR3 DNA reads as TGTGCCAGCAGAAGGGCGGAAGCTGAAGCTTTCTTT.

This sequence joins TRBV25-1 and TRBJ2-3; 10 bases agree with TRBD2. This CDR3 comprises 14 residues. The trim removed 3 bases at V and 14 bases at J, leaving 11 bases unmatched. CDR1 and CDR2 (germline): MGHDK, SYGVNS. CDR3 sequence reads: CASSDWPSGSFSYF. DNA of the CDR3: TGTGCCAGCAGTGATTGGCCTAGCGGGAGCTTCTCGTATTTT.

This clonotype was seen only a few times. V gene TRBV7-2 combines with J gene TRBJ2-2, with TRBD1 matching 9 bases. In germline, CDR1 is SGHTA, CDR2 FQGNSA. The V gene end was trimmed by 5 bases and the J gene end by 13 bases; junction bases not matched to a gene: 8. The CDR3 spans 13 residues. The CDR3 loop reads CASSNTGTGRLFF. CDR3 bases: TGTGCCAGCAGCAATACCGGGACAGGGCGGCTGTTTTTT.

CDR3 loop: CSVFSGETGELFF. CDR3 DNA: TGCAGCGTTTTTAGCGGGGAGACCGGGGAGCTGTTTTTT. The J gene is TRBJ2-2, the V gene TRBV29-1; 8 bases align to TRBD2. CDR1 and CDR2 (germline): SQVTM, ANQGSEA. The CDR3 is made up of 13 amino acids. The J segment lost 5 bases and the V segment lost 5 bases, leaving 4 bases of the junction unmatched.

This clonotype was counted between two and nine times. This chain joins TRBV29-1 and TRBJ1-1; D not certain. Trimming took 4 bases from V and 7 from J, leaving 10 bases between them. The V gene's germline CDR1 is SQVTM and CDR2 ANQGSEA. The length of the CDR3 is 11 residues. CDR3 region: CSVAPGIEAFF. The CDR3 nucleotides read TGCAGCGTTGCCCCGGGTATTGAAGCTTTCTTT.

The V and J genes are TRBV5-6 and TRBJ1-5; no firm D call. The germline V and J ends were trimmed by 0 bases and 3 bases, with 7 bases remaining between them. The CDR3 is made up of 14 amino acids. From germline, CDR1 is SGHDT and CDR2 YYEEEE. CDR3 protein: CASSLGPLNQPQHF. The CDR3 DNA reads as TGTGCCAGCAGCTTGGGTCCGCTCAATCAGCCCCAGCATTTT. Full variable domain (outside the CDR3, taken from reference TRBV5-6 and TRBJ1-5): DAGVTQSPTHLIKTRGQQVTLRCSPKSGHDTVSWYQQALGQGPQFIFQYYEEEERQRGNFPDRFSGHQFPNYSSELNVNALLLGDSALYLCASSLGPLNQPQHFGDGTRLSIL.

This clonotype was counted at least ten times. The gene calls are TRBV12-3 or TRBV12-4 and TRBJ2-5; D perhaps matches TRBD2 (6 bases). Trimming left V 6 bases short and J 5 bases short, with 13 bases between. This CDR3 spans 13 amino acids. CDR3 sequence: CASRFGTGETQYF. The CDR3 region has the DNA TGTGCCAGCAGATTCGGGACTGGGGAGACCCAGTACTTC.

The chain carries TRBV12-3 or TRBV12-4 and TRBJ2-7; tentatively, D is TRBD1 (7 bases). Trimming pared 10 bases from V and 3 bases from J, leaving 19 bases between. The CDR3 contains 14 residues. For the CDR3, the DNA is TGTGCCACAAAGTACGGGCAGGGGGGCTACGAGCAGTACTTC. It is translated as CATKYGQGGYEQYF.

The chain couples TRBV11-2 to TRBJ2-5, with 8 bases aligning to TRBD2. Trimming took 7 bases from V and 5 from J; bases not matched to a gene: 6. This CDR3 has 13 amino acids. CDR1 is SGHAT, CDR2 FQNNGV, per germline. The CDR3 is CASKVAGSETQYF. For the CDR3, the DNA is TGTGCCAGCAAGGTAGCGGGGTCGGAGACCCAGTACTTC. The full variable domain, rest sourced from reference TRBV11-2 and TRBJ2-5, is EAGVAQSPRYKIIEKRQSVAFWCNPISGHATLYWYQQILGQGPKLLIQFQNNGVVDDSQLPKDRFSAERLKGVDSTLKIQPAKLEDSAVYLCASKVAGSETQYFGPGTRLLVL.

V gene TRBV20-1 combines with J gene TRBJ2-2; no definite D call. The CDR3 length is 14 residues. V was clipped by 6 bases and J by 0 bases, with 11 bases between them. CDR1 DFQATT and CDR2 SNEGSKA come from the germline V gene (reference sequence). The CDR3 reads CSARPNPNTGELFF. CDR3 bases: TGCAGTGCCAGACCAAACCCGAACACCGGGGAGCTGTTTTTT.

V gene TRBV3-1 combines with J gene TRBJ2-5; D ambiguous. The germline V gene has CDR1 LGHDT and CDR2 YNNKEL (reference sequence). The CDR3 is 17 amino acids. V lost 0 bases to trimming and J lost 1 base, with 15 bases between them. This chain's CDR3 is CASSQDRRSVFQETQYF. The CDR3 DNA reads TGTGCCAGCAGCCAAGATCGGAGAAGCGTATTCCAAGAGACCCAGTACTTC.

This clonotype was counted ten times or more. This chain uses TRBV12-3 or TRBV12-4 with TRBJ1-2; weak D call: TRBD1 (6 bases). This CDR3 region has 12 residues. V was clipped by 8 bases and J by 4 bases, with 11 bases between them. The CDR3 is CASAGDGYGYTF. The CDR3 region has the DNA TGTGCCAGCGCAGGGGATGGCTATGGCTACACCTTC.

This chain uses TRBV9 with TRBJ2-5, with TRBD2 matching 11 bases. V dropped 3 bases and J dropped 4; count of bases not matched to a gene: 5. The CDR3 is made up of 15 amino acids. Germline CDR1 reads SGDLS; CDR2 reads YYNGEE. The CDR3 DNA follows: TGTGCCAGCAGCGGGGTAGCGGGAGGGTCAGAGACCCAGTACTTC. Protein: CASSGVAGGSETQYF.

V and J are TRBV5-1 and TRBJ2-5, with a possible D match to TRBD2 (6 bases). Trimming stripped 0 bases from V and 3 bases from J, with 9 bases between. The CDR3 length is 14 residues. CDR1 is SGHRS and CDR2 is YFSETQ in the germline V gene. CDR3 region: CASSLASAEETQYF. In DNA form, the CDR3 reads TGCGCCAGCAGCTTGGCTAGCGCGGAAGAGACCCAGTACTTC.

V is TRBV6-6 and J is TRBJ2-7, with D possibly called TRBD1 or TRBD2 (5 bases each). V was shortened by 5 bases and J by 5 bases, with 13 bases between the two germline ends. Germline CDR1 reads MNHNY; CDR2 reads SVGAGI (reference sequence). The CDR3 covers 13 residues. CDR3 nucleotide sequence: TGTGCCAGCAGTGTGAGGGGTGGCCACGAGCAGTACTTC. This encodes CASSVRGGHEQYF.

This clonotype was observed a few times. This chain connects TRBV11-2 to TRBJ2-3, with no clear D. V lost 5 bases and J 6 bases, leaving 12 bases between the germline ends. CDR3 length: 13 residues. CDR1 and CDR2 (germline): SGHAT, FQNNGV. Here the CDR3 DNA reads TGTGCCAGCAGCCTGGGGTTTCGGGATACGCAGTATTTT. Translating it yields CASSLGFRDTQYF.

This clonotype was counted between two and nine times. V and J are TRBV6-5 and TRBJ2-7; D uncertain. This CDR3 comprises 14 residues. Germline V gene data show CDR1 as MNHEY and CDR2 as SVGAGI. V shed 0 bases and J shed 2 bases, with 8 bases lying between them. The CDR3 loop is CASSYSDDTYEQYF. As DNA, the CDR3 is TGTGCCAGCAGTTACTCAGACGATACCTACGAGCAGTACTTC.

This clonotype was seen many times. V and J are TRBV5-1 and TRBJ2-1, with 8 bases identical to TRBD1. The CDR3 totals 14 residues. V shed 4 bases, J shed 5 bases, and the junction held 5 bases outside the gene matches. Germline CDR1 is SGHRS and CDR2 is YFSETQ. Here the CDR3 DNA reads TGCGCCAGCAGCGGTAGGACAGGGAACAATGAGCAGTTCTTC. Protein product: CASSGRTGNNEQFF.

This clonotype was seen only a few times. The V call is TRBV20-1, the J call TRBJ2-5; D remains ambiguous. The CDR3 spans 13 residues. V lost 4 bases to trimming and J lost 5 bases, with 14 bases between them. Germline V gene lookup returns CDR1 DFQATT and CDR2 SNEGSKA (reference sequence). DNA of the CDR3: TGCAGTGCTATCGCCGCACCTTTTGAGACCCAGTACTTC. This codes for CSAIAAPFETQYF.

The rearrangement links TRBV7-2 to TRBJ1-1; D remains ambiguous. The CDR3 runs 13 residues. Germline loops: CDR1 SGHTA, CDR2 FQGNSA. V lost 4 bases, J lost 6 bases, and 12 bases lay in between. The CDR3 DNA reads as TGTGCCAGCAGCTCTAACGCAGACGCTGAAGCTTTCTTT. Protein sequence: CASSSNADAEAFF.

Only a few counts were recorded for this clonotype. V usage is TRBV6-2 or TRBV6-3 and J usage is TRBJ2-3, with D perhaps matching TRBD2 (6 bases). V lost 5 bases and J lost 6, with 21 bases in between. Germline values: CDR1 MNHEY, CDR2 SVGEGT. CDR3 length: 16 residues. Here the CDR3 reads CASSEIGGAVKDTQYF. Written as DNA, the CDR3 is TGTGCCAGCAGTGAGATCGGAGGGGCTGTCAAGGATACGCAGTATTTT.

This clonotype has just a few counts. The V gene is TRBV20-1, the J gene TRBJ2-1; 12 bases align to TRBD2. Germline-derived CDR1 and CDR2 are DFQATT and SNEGSKA (reference sequence). This CDR3 is built from 16 residues. With 1 base clipped from V and 3 bases from J, the junction kept 4 bases outside the gene matches. This chain's CDR3 is CSARVPSGRGYNEQFF. CDR3 DNA sequence: TGCAGTGCTAGAGTCCCTAGCGGGAGGGGCTACAATGAGCAGTTCTTC.

This chain joins TRBV10-3 and TRBJ2-1; 10 bases align to TRBD2. Germline assignment: CDR1 ENHRY and CDR2 SYGVKD. The CDR3 runs 14 residues. V was clipped by 2 bases and J by 7 bases; unmatched bases: 2. CDR3 sequence: CAISEVGLANEQFF. The CDR3 DNA reads TGTGCCATCAGTGAGGTGGGACTAGCGAATGAGCAGTTCTTC.